The source of this TCR beta chain is a study of T cell responses to AZD1222 COVID-19 vaccine. This clone was picked up one time. Germline CDR1 reads KGHSH; CDR2 reads LQKENI. The CDR3 runs to 16 residues. V trimming: 0 bases; J trimming: 4 bases; junction bases outside the gene matches: 7. Only in-frame clones appear in the TCRdb table, and some are missing; sequencing was by immunoSEQ multiplex PCR. The sample lists more than 110,000 clones; 90% were seen once. This clonotype was sampled from an adult in good health. The sequencing here drew on peripheral blood, taken on day 0 of AZD1222 vaccination. V is TRBV18 and J is TRBJ2-5, with 8 bases that match TRBD2. Here the CDR3 DNA reads TGTGCCAGCTCACCACCGATCCTAGCGGGTGGAGAGACCCAGTACTTC. It yields the protein CASSPPILAGGETQYF.